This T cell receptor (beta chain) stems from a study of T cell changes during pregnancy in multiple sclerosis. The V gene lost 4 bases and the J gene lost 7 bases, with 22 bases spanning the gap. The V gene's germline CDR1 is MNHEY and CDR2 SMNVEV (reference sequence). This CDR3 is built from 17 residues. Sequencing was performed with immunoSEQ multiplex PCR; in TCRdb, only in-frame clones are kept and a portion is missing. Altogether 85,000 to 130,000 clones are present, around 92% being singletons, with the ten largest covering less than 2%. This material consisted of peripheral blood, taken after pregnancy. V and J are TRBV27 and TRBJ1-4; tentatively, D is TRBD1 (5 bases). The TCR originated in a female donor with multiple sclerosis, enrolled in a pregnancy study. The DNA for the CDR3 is TGTGCCAGCAGTTCCTTACCATCAGGGAGGCTTGGTGAAAAACTGTTTTTT. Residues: CASSSLPSGRLGEKLFF.